The clone carrying this TCR beta chain occurred many times. The sample is drawn from a study of human T cells and chemical hapten exposure. Time point described: patch test 3, about 24 weeks after DPC sensitization. Treatment in this sample: therapeutic diphenylcyclopropenone sensitization with weekly scalp DPC. Total RNA was isolated from unfractionated whole blood. The CDR3 is 15 residues long. The ends were cut back, 3 bases at V and 4 bases at J, with 15 bases in the middle. Per germline, CDR1 ENHRY and CDR2 SYGVKD. Using its own MiXCR run on the RACE reads, TCRdb lists one record per CDR3 protein. The data show 30,000 to 40,000 distinct CDR3 sequences, more than 9% seen once.

The chain combines TRBV10-3 with TRBJ2-5, with D possibly matching TRBD1 (7 bases). Sequenced material: whole blood, taken in connection with sensitization to the hapten diphenylcyclopropenone (DPC). This TCR was sampled from a middle-aged man with alopecia areata. Some clones in this sample may be carry-over from other donors' samples. CDR3 sequence: CAISDGGGGRETQYF. The DNA for the CDR3 is TGTGCCATCAGTGACGGAGGGGGCGGGCGAGAGACCCAGTACTTC.